This T cell receptor beta chain is drawn from a study of long-term antiretroviral therapy in people with HIV. Survey level was the resolution at which the v3.0 immunoSEQ assay ran. Sequencing aimed at roughly 40,000-55,000 T-cell genomes per sample. The method was immunoSEQ multiplex PCR; TCRdb's version includes in-frame clones alone and lacks a portion of them. Of 20,000 to 25,000 clones detected, about four fifths appear once; the ten largest clones hold roughly 18%. Of note for this clone: Its specificity is unknown.

Clinicians in the United States treated all participants with HIV. Findings of the study overall: Specimen acquisition occurred between 2004 and 2017, potentially under older ART regimens. Information pertaining to ART adherence, viral resistance or therapeutic modifications was not obtained.

Germline V gene lookup returns CDR1 LNHDA and CDR2 SQIVND (reference sequence). Trimming took 6 bases from V and 6 from J; bases not matched to a gene: 9. This CDR3 has 15 amino acids. Sequenced here: unsorted PBMCs, sampled 0.5 years before starting antiretroviral therapy. The V call is TRBV19, the J call TRBJ1-2; 11 bases match TRBD1. The sequence was collected from a man aged 40-50 years with HIV. For the CDR3, the DNA is TGTGCCAGTAGGGGTTTAGGACAGGGGGCTGATGGCTACACCTTC. This gives the protein CASRGLGQGADGYTF.